A selection of T cell receptor beta chains follows, all from one sample in a study of T cell repertoires in ileal Crohn's disease. Profiling relied on immunoSEQ multiplex PCR, and the TCRdb table lists in-frame clones only, not all of them. The sample lists 25,000 to 30,000 clones; roughly 81% were seen once. What was sequenced was ileal tissue. These TCRs come from an adult with Crohn's disease. CDR3s include the opening cysteine and the closing phenylalanine or tryptophan. A D gene is named only where the DNA matches it firmly. Clone size is not always given. Where it is, it says once, few, many or a class for expanded clones.

v_gene: TRBV19
len: 15
d_gene: TRBD1
j_gene: TRBJ1-2
abundance: few
CDR3aa: CASSIDRGQNYGYTF
CDR3nt: TGTGCCAGTAGTATAGATCGGGGACAGAACTATGGCTACACCTTC

v_gene: TRBV18
len: 15
d_gene: TRBD1
j_gene: TRBJ1-6
abundance: NA
CDR3aa: CASSPQGAQNSPLHF
CDR3nt: TGTGCCAGCTCACCACAGGGGGCGCAGAATTCACCCCTCCACTTT

v_gene: TRBV4-3
len: 15
d_gene: NA
j_gene: TRBJ1-1
abundance: NA
CDR3aa: CASSQVPGVGTEAFF
CDR3nt: TGCGCCAGCAGCCAAGTTCCGGGGGTTGGAACTGAAGCTTTCTTT

v_gene: TRBV7-2
len: 16
d_gene: TRBD1
j_gene: TRBJ1-2
abundance: NA
CDR3aa: CASSLDTGGTNYGYTF
CDR3nt: TGTGCCAGCAGCTTAGATACAGGGGGAACTAACTATGGCTACACCTTC

v_gene: TRBV7-4
len: 18
d_gene: NA
j_gene: TRBJ1-3
abundance: few
CDR3aa: CASSSILGAGRAGNTIYF
CDR3nt: TGTGCCAGCAGCTCAATTTTGGGGGCAGGCCGTGCTGGAAACACCATATATTTT

v_gene: TRBV5-4
len: 17
d_gene: NA
j_gene: TRBJ2-1
abundance: NA
CDR3aa: CASSQDSQGPSYNEQFF
CDR3nt: TGTGCCAGCAGCCAAGACTCCCAGGGTCCCTCCTACAATGAGCAGTTCTTC

v_gene: TRBV2
len: 15
d_gene: TRBD2
j_gene: TRBJ2-1
abundance: few
CDR3aa: CASSAERGPYNEQFF
CDR3nt: TGTGCCAGCAGTGCGGAGCGGGGGCCCTACAATGAGCAGTTCTTC

v_gene: TRBV2
len: 15
d_gene: NA
j_gene: TRBJ1-3
abundance: NA
CDR3aa: CASSAKGGAGNTIYF
CDR3nt: TGTGCCAGCAGTGCCAAGGGGGGGGCTGGAAACACCATATATTTT

v_gene: TRBV4-1
len: 18
d_gene: TRBD1
j_gene: TRBJ2-6
abundance: NA
CDR3aa: CASSPTGQGASGANVLTF
CDR3nt: TGCGCCAGCAGCCCAACTGGACAGGGGGCTTCTGGGGCCAACGTCCTGACTTTC

v_gene: TRBV4-1
len: 16
d_gene: NA
j_gene: TRBJ2-2
abundance: NA
CDR3aa: CASSQRTGTLSGELFF
CDR3nt: TGCGCCAGCAGCCAACGAACAGGGACATTGTCCGGGGAGCTGTTTTTT

v_gene: TRBV7-9
len: 16
d_gene: TRBD1
j_gene: TRBJ2-2
abundance: few
CDR3aa: CASSTRGQGATGELFF
CDR3nt: TGTGCCAGCAGTACCCGGGGACAGGGGGCCACCGGGGAGCTGTTTTTT

v_gene: TRBV6-5
len: 14
d_gene: NA
j_gene: TRBJ2-1
abundance: NA
CDR3aa: CASSPPTGTNEQFF
CDR3nt: TGTGCCAGCAGTCCCCCCACAGGGACCAATGAGCAGTTCTTC

v_gene: TRBV4-2
len: 11
d_gene: NA
j_gene: TRBJ1-2
abundance: NA
CDR3aa: CASSLGVGYTF
CDR3nt: TGTGCCAGCAGCTTAGGGGTTGGCTACACCTTC

v_gene: TRBV5-1
len: 12
d_gene: NA
j_gene: TRBJ2-7
abundance: NA
CDR3aa: CASSSQGGEQYF
CDR3nt: TGCGCCAGCAGCTCCCAGGGAGGCGAGCAGTACTTC

v_gene: TRBV20-1
len: 11
d_gene: NA
j_gene: TRBJ1-1
abundance: NA
CDR3aa: CSATQGTEALF
CDR3nt: TGCAGTGCTACCCAGGGAACTGAAGCTCTCTTT

v_gene: TRBV4-3
len: 14
d_gene: NA
j_gene: TRBJ2-7
abundance: NA
CDR3aa: CASSTGVGTYEQYF
CDR3nt: TGCGCCAGCAGCACCGGGGTAGGGACCTACGAGCAGTACTTC

v_gene: TRBV7-9
len: 15
d_gene: TRBD1
j_gene: TRBJ1-4
abundance: few
CDR3aa: CASSAGQGLNEKLFF
CDR3nt: TGTGCCAGCAGCGCAGGACAGGGGCTTAATGAAAAACTGTTTTTT

v_gene: TRBV7-2
len: 12
d_gene: NA
j_gene: TRBJ1-3
abundance: NA
CDR3aa: CASSFRGNTIYF
CDR3nt: TGTGCCAGCAGCTTCAGGGGAAACACCATATATTTT

v_gene: TRBV5-5
len: 15
d_gene: NA
j_gene: TRBJ2-7
abundance: NA
CDR3aa: CASSSEVSARGEQYF
CDR3nt: TGTGCCAGCAGCTCGGAGGTCAGTGCCCGAGGGGAGCAGTACTTC

v_gene: TRBV7-2
len: 14
d_gene: TRBD1
j_gene: TRBJ1-2
abundance: NA
CDR3aa: CASSQPTGHYGYTF
CDR3nt: TGTGCCAGCAGTCAACCGACAGGGCACTATGGCTACACCTTC

v_gene: TRBV18
len: 15
d_gene: NA
j_gene: TRBJ2-2
abundance: NA
CDR3aa: CASSPPSGNTGELFF
CDR3nt: TGTGCCAGCTCACCACCGTCGGGGAACACCGGGGAGCTGTTTTTT

v_gene: TRBV11-3
len: 14
d_gene: NA
j_gene: TRBJ2-3
abundance: once
CDR3aa: CASSFGGSTDTQYF
CDR3nt: TGTGCCAGCAGCTTCGGGGGTAGCACAGATACGCAGTATTTT

v_gene: TRBV5-6
len: 14
d_gene: NA
j_gene: TRBJ2-5
abundance: NA
CDR3aa: CASSLGEAQRTQYF
CDR3nt: TGTGCCAGCAGCTTGGGTGAGGCTCAAAGGACCCAGTACTTC

v_gene: TRBV5-4
len: 12
d_gene: NA
j_gene: TRBJ1-2
abundance: NA
CDR3aa: CASSLGGRGYTF
CDR3nt: TGTGCCAGCAGCTTGGGGGGGCGTGGCTACACCTTC

v_gene: TRBV18
len: 14
d_gene: NA
j_gene: TRBJ1-3
abundance: once
CDR3aa: CASSPGVSGNTIYF
CDR3nt: TGTGCCAGCTCACCAGGAGTCTCTGGAAACACCATATATTTT

v_gene: TRBV5-1
len: 16
d_gene: TRBD1
j_gene: TRBJ1-2
abundance: NA
CDR3aa: CASSLWGTGRAYGYTF
CDR3nt: TGCGCCAGCAGCTTGTGGGGGACAGGGAGAGCCTATGGCTACACCTTC

v_gene: TRBV6-5
len: 14
d_gene: NA
j_gene: TRBJ1-1
abundance: NA
CDR3aa: CASRPQGGGTEAFF
CDR3nt: TGTGCCAGCAGGCCGCAGGGAGGGGGCACTGAAGCTTTCTTT

v_gene: TRBV11-2
len: 14
d_gene: NA
j_gene: TRBJ1-2
abundance: NA
CDR3aa: CASSLDFRGYGYTF
CDR3nt: TGTGCCAGCAGCTTAGATTTCAGGGGCTATGGCTACACCTTC

v_gene: TRBV6-1
len: 15
d_gene: TRBD1
j_gene: TRBJ1-6
abundance: few
CDR3aa: CASRTWDSYNSPLHF
CDR3nt: TGTGCCAGCAGAACCTGGGACAGCTATAATTCACCCCTCCACTTT